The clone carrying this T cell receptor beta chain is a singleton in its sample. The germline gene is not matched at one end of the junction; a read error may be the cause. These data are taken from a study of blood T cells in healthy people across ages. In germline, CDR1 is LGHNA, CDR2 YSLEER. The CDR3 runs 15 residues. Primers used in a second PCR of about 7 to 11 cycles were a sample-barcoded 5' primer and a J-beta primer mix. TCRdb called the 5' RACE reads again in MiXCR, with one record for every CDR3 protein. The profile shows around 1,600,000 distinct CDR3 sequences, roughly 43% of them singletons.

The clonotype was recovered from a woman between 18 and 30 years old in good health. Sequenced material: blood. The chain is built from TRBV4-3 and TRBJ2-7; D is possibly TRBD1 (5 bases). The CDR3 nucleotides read TGCGCCAGCAGCCACCTCAGGGCGTTTAGCTACGAGCAGCACTTC. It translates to CASSHLRAFSYEQHF.